One sample yielded the 30 T cell receptor beta chains listed below, sequenced in a study of cytomegalovirus exposure and HLA in healthy donors. PCR was performed using 60 Vbeta and 13 Jbeta primers. Sequenced by immunoSEQ multiplex PCR; TCRdb stores in-frame clones only, minus some. The data show about 130,000 clones, 76% seen once. The material sequenced was PBMCs. Source of these receptors: a man between 45 and 60 years old in good health and CMV-seronegative.

The CDR3 nucleotides read TGTGCCTGGAGTCCGGGACTAGCGGCCTACAATGAGCAGTTCTTC. The encoded protein is CAWSPGLAAYNEQFF. The rearrangement joins TRBV30 to TRBJ2-1; 11 positions agree with TRBD2. J gave up 2 bases and V 2 bases, and 2 bases lay outside the gene matches. Germline-derived CDR1 and CDR2 are GTSNPN and SVGIG (reference sequence). This CDR3 contains 15 residues.

This rearrangement joins TRBV18 to TRBJ2-4, with D perhaps matching TRBD2 (6 bases). Germline V gene data show CDR1 as KGHSH and CDR2 as LQKENI. Between the trimmed V and J ends, which lost 0 bases and 0 bases, there was a span of 12 bases. The CDR3 totals 17 residues. CDR3: CASSPPTGAGAKNIQYF. The CDR3 DNA reads TGTGCCAGCTCACCACCAACTGGAGCGGGAGCCAAAAACATTCAGTACTTC.

The chain combines TRBV28 with TRBJ2-1; tentatively, D is TRBD2 (5 bases). This CDR3 spans 15 amino acids. CDR1 and CDR2 from the germline V gene are MDHEN and SYDVKM. Trimming took 6 bases from V and 4 from J, leaving 16 bases between them. The CDR3 DNA sequence: TGTGCCAGCAGCCCTAGCCCAATACTTTACAATGAGCAGTTCTTC. Amino acids: CASSPSPILYNEQFF.

The rearrangement links TRBV7-8 to TRBJ1-5; TRBD1 aligns across 7 bases. Germline trimming cut 5 bases from V and 5 bases from J; bases unmatched to any gene: 12. CDR3 size: 16 residues. Germline lookup yields CDR1 SGHVS and CDR2 FQNEAQ. In DNA form, the CDR3 reads TGTGCCAGCAGCGAAGTCATGATAGGGGGCTATCAGCCCCAGCATTTT. This translates into CASSEVMIGGYQPQHF.

This clone turned up a few times. V is TRBV2 and J is TRBJ2-7; 10 bases map to TRBD1. CDR3 size: 14 residues. Germline V gives CDR1 SNHLY, CDR2 FYNNEI. After removal of 7 bases from V and 4 bases from J, the junction contained 7 bases not matched to a gene. The CDR3 sequence is CASNRDRGKYEQYV. The CDR3 nucleotides are TGTGCCAGCAACCGGGACAGGGGAAAATACGAGCAGTACGTC.

The chain carries TRBV2 and TRBJ2-1, with 10 bases identical to TRBD1. V dropped 8 bases and J dropped 10; count of bases not matched to a gene: 8. This CDR3 has 13 amino acids. Germline lookup yields CDR1 SNHLY and CDR2 FYNNEI. As DNA, the CDR3 is TGTGCCAGCCATATACTGACAGGGGGCGAGCAGTTCTTC. It specifies CASHILTGGEQFF.

With regard to this clone: Additional DNA sequences in this sample encode the identical CDR3. This chain uses TRBV19 with TRBJ1-5, with 8 bases that match TRBD1. CDR1 is LNHDA and CDR2 is SQIVND in the germline V gene (reference sequence). The CDR3 consists of 14 residues. Trimming at V came to 6 bases and at J to 2 bases, leaving 3 bases not matched to a gene. Here the CDR3 reads CASSDRGGNQPQHF. Written as DNA, the CDR3 is TGTGCCAGTAGCGACAGGGGTGGCAATCAGCCCCAGCATTTT.

This chain joins TRBV7-6 and TRBJ2-7; possible D gene TRBD2, 7 bases. Germline loops: CDR1 SGHVS, CDR2 FNYEAQ. The V end was cut by 5 bases, the J end by 1 base, with 15 bases between. The CDR3 covers 15 residues. The CDR3 nucleotides read TGTGCCAGCAGCCTGCTCGCGGGGGCGTCCTACGAGCAGTACTTC. Its protein product is CASSLLAGASYEQYF.

This clone turned up a few times. The gene calls are TRBV29-1 and TRBJ1-6, with 8 nucleotides matching TRBD1. Germline V lookup: CDR1 SQVTM, CDR2 ANQGSEA. Germline trimming cut 5 bases from V and 9 bases from J; bases unmatched to any gene: 6. The CDR3 has 13 residues. CDR3 amino acids: CSVRTGTGSPLHF. In DNA form, the CDR3 reads TGCAGCGTTCGGACAGGGACGGGTTCACCCCTCCACTTT.

The genes are TRBV19 and TRBJ2-2; D is unclear. V dropped 1 base and J dropped 6 bases, with 9 bases sitting between them. The CDR3 totals 14 residues. Germline V gene sequence: CDR1 LNHDA, CDR2 SQIVND (reference sequence). In nucleotides, the CDR3 is TGTGCCAGTAGTATAGTCGGTCTTGCCGGGGAGCTGTTTTTT. This codes for CASSIVGLAGELFF.

This rearrangement joins TRBV6-1 to TRBJ2-7; D may be TRBD2 (5 bases). V dropped 3 bases and J dropped 2 bases, with 11 bases sitting between them. Germline CDR1 MNHNS, CDR2 SASEGT. There are 14 residues in the CDR3. The DNA for the CDR3 is TGTGCCAGCAGTGAGGGGAGCAGGACCTACGAGCAGTACTTC. This sequence encodes CASSEGSRTYEQYF.

The chain couples TRBV7-2 to TRBJ2-2; D not resolved. Trimming pared 5 bases from V and 1 base from J, leaving 8 bases between. CDR1 and CDR2 (germline): SGHTA, FQGNSA. The CDR3 is 14 residues long. CDR3 nucleotides: TGTGCCAGCAGCCGCAGACAGAACACCGGGGAGCTGTTTTTT. Translated: CASSRRQNTGELFF.

V is TRBV5-6 and J is TRBJ2-3; 11 bases fit TRBD2. The V gene's germline CDR1 is SGHDT and CDR2 YYEEEE. V gave up 4 bases and J gave up 2 bases; unmatched junction bases: 6. The CDR3 spans 16 residues. The CDR3 nucleotides read TGTGCCAGCAGCAGATGGACTAGCGGGTACACAGATACGCAGTATTTT. The encoded protein is CASSRWTSGYTDTQYF.

V and J are TRBV7-9 and TRBJ1-6; tentatively, D is TRBD1 (5 bases). Germline V gives CDR1 SEHNR, CDR2 FQNEAQ (reference sequence). This CDR3 has 14 residues. Trimming took off 1 base at V and 8 bases at J, with 9 bases between the two ends. As DNA, the CDR3 is TGTGCCAGCAGCTTAGTAGGGGCCCATTCACCCCTCCACTTT. Translated, it gives CASSLVGAHSPLHF. Complete variable domain (other parts from reference TRBV7-9 and TRBJ1-6): DTGVSQNPRHKITKRGQNVTFRCDPISEHNRLYWYRQTLGQGPEFLTYFQNEAQLEKSRLLSDRFSAERPKGSFSTLEIQRTEQGDSAMYLCASSLVGAHSPLHFGNGTRLTVT.

The V and J genes are TRBV7-9 and TRBJ1-3; 7 bases are a match to TRBD1. Germline V gene sequence: CDR1 SEHNR, CDR2 FQNEAQ (reference sequence). The CDR3 is 15 residues long. V shed 3 bases and J 4 bases; nucleotides not matched to a gene: 6. CDR3 residues: CASSFAQGPGNTIYF. CDR3 nucleotides: TGTGCCAGCAGCTTCGCACAGGGGCCAGGAAACACCATATATTTT. Full variable domain (missing parts from reference TRBV7-9 and TRBJ1-3): DTGVSQNPRHKITKRGQNVTFRCDPISEHNRLYWYRQTLGQGPEFLTYFQNEAQLEKSRLLSDRFSAERPKGSFSTLEIQRTEQGDSAMYLCASSFAQGPGNTIYFGEGSWLTVV.

The V call is TRBV7-2, the J call TRBJ1-2; 9 nucleotides align to TRBD1. The CDR3 is 14 amino acids. Germline CDR1 SGHTA, CDR2 FQGNSA. The ends lost 5 bases at V and 4 bases at J; junction bases unmatched: 5. For the CDR3, the DNA is TGTGCCAGCAGCGGAACAGGGGGCCCCTATGGCTACACCTTC. Translated: CASSGTGGPYGYTF.

This clone has more than one count but fewer than ten. The chain carries TRBV5-6 and TRBJ2-1, with a tentative D call TRBD2 (5 bases). Germline V gene lookup returns CDR1 SGHDT and CDR2 YYEEEE. The length of the CDR3 is 15 residues. Trimming left V 4 bases short and J 3 bases short, with 14 bases between. The CDR3 protein is CASSPREMRYNEQFF. The CDR3 nucleotides are TGTGCCAGCAGCCCGAGGGAAATGCGCTACAATGAGCAGTTCTTC.

This chain joins TRBV7-3 and TRBJ2-2; 8 positions match TRBD1. There are 14 residues in the CDR3. From germline, CDR1 is SGHTA and CDR2 FQGTGA. Trimming took 5 bases from V and 3 from J; bases not matched to a gene: 2. In DNA form, the CDR3 reads TGTGCCAGCAGCCCGACAGGGGACACCGGGGAGCTGTTTTTT. Translation: CASSPTGDTGELFF.

This clone was seen once. The gene calls are TRBV5-6 and TRBJ2-7, with 11 bases that match TRBD2. Losses at the gene ends were 2 bases for V and 3 bases for J; bases not matched to a gene: 4. Germline assignment: CDR1 SGHDT and CDR2 YYEEEE. The CDR3 is 15 residues long. The CDR3: CASSFSGGARYEQYF. In DNA, the CDR3 is TGTGCCAGCAGCTTTAGCGGGGGGGCCCGCTACGAGCAGTACTTC.

The rearrangement uses TRBV7-2 and TRBJ1-1; 7 nucleotides align to TRBD1. This CDR3 contains 13 residues. Per germline, CDR1 SGHTA and CDR2 FQGNSA. V gave up 4 bases and J gave up 11 bases; unmatched junction bases: 10. In nucleotides, the CDR3 is TGTGCCAGCAGCTCCGAAAGGGGGCTGGGGGCTTTCTTT. It yields the protein CASSSERGLGAFF.

This rearrangement joins TRBV4-2 to TRBJ2-3; the D gene is possibly TRBD2 (6 bases). V was pared by 1 base and J by 2 bases, with 13 bases between. Looked up from germline, CDR1 is LGHNA and CDR2 is YNFKEQ. This CDR3 region has 16 residues. As DNA, the CDR3 is TGTGCCAGCAGCCAAGGTTCGGGGGTCTACACAGATACGCAGTATTTT. It translates to CASSQGSGVYTDTQYF.

The CDR3 loop is CASSYSIAGGQETQYF. CDR3 nucleotides: TGTGCCAGCAGTTACTCGATAGCGGGGGGGCAAGAGACCCAGTACTTC. The chain recombines TRBV6-6 with TRBJ2-5, with 11 bases identical to TRBD2. Looked up from germline, CDR1 is MNHNY and CDR2 is SVGAGI (reference sequence). With 0 bases clipped from V and 2 bases from J, the junction kept 2 bases outside the gene matches. This CDR3 has 16 amino acids.

V usage is TRBV30 and J usage is TRBJ1-2, with D possibly being TRBD1 (5 bases). This CDR3 spans 13 amino acids. Germline V lookup: CDR1 GTSNPN, CDR2 SVGIG (reference sequence). With 4 bases removed from V and 2 bases from J, the gap between germline ends came to 11 bases. The CDR3: CAWKDSYNYGYTF. As DNA, the CDR3 is TGTGCCTGGAAAGACAGCTACAACTATGGCTACACCTTC.

This clone was counted once. The DNA of the CDR3 is TGTGCCAGCAGCGTAGGACCGGGGGAGACCCAGTACTTC. Its protein is CASSVGPGETQYF. This chain joins TRBV9 and TRBJ2-5; possible D gene TRBD2, 5 bases. Germline CDR1 reads SGDLS; CDR2 reads YYNGEE. Trimming took off 0 bases at V and 5 bases at J, with 8 bases between the two ends. The CDR3 length is 13 residues.

This clone was seen a handful of times. The chain recombines TRBV18 with TRBJ2-1; no reliable D call. Germline V lookup: CDR1 KGHSH, CDR2 LQKENI. The germline V and J ends were trimmed by 3 bases and 1 base, with 10 bases remaining between them. The CDR3 has 15 residues. The CDR3 protein is CASSPTLRSYNEQFF. The DNA for the CDR3 is TGTGCCAGCTCACCGACTCTCCGGTCCTACAATGAGCAGTTCTTC.

CDR3 in amino acids: CASSYPNILPSYEQYF. The CDR3 DNA follows: TGTGCCAGCAGCTACCCAAACATTCTCCCCTCCTACGAGCAGTACTTC. The chain couples TRBV7-9 to TRBJ2-7, with D unclear. The germline V gene encodes CDR1 SEHNR and CDR2 FQNEAQ (reference sequence). With 4 bases removed from V and 0 bases from J, the gap between germline ends came to 16 bases. The CDR3 consists of 16 residues.

This chain connects TRBV6-5 to TRBJ1-1, with TRBD1 as a possible D gene (6 bases). Trimming stripped 5 bases from V and 9 bases from J, with 16 bases between. The CDR3 has 13 amino acids. CDR1 MNHEY and CDR2 SVGAGI come from the germline V gene. The CDR3 sequence: CASSATYQGKAFF. The CDR3 nucleotides are TGTGCCAGCAGTGCGACGTACCAGGGGAAAGCTTTCTTT.

V is TRBV5-6 and J is TRBJ2-5; TRBD1 is a possible D gene (6 bases). The CDR3 consists of 16 residues. The germline V gene encodes CDR1 SGHDT and CDR2 YYEEEE. Trimming stripped 2 bases from V and 0 bases from J, with 14 bases between. CDR3 nucleotides: TGTGCCAGCAGCTTTCGGGGAAGGGGGTACCAAGAGACCCAGTACTTC. This sequence encodes CASSFRGRGYQETQYF.

J is TRBJ2-7 and V is TRBV21-1; TRBD1 is taken as the D call from the table, unchecked against the DNA. TRBV21-1 is given as a pseudogene. The CDR3 runs 17 residues. The CDR3 here is CASSNSRDRGRTYEQYF. CDR3 nucleotides: TGTGCCAGCAGCAATTCGAGGGACAGGGGGAGGACCTACGAGCAGTACTTC.

The chain combines TRBV12-1 with TRBJ2-1; the table's D call, TRBD2, was not checked against the DNA. TRBV12-1 is tagged as a pseudogene. The CDR3 extends over 19 amino acids. CDR3 in amino acids: CASSLKASGGGTSYNEQFF. The CDR3 DNA sequence: TGTGCCAGCAGCTTGAAGGCTAGCGGGGGGGGAACCTCCTACAATGAGCAGTTCTTC.